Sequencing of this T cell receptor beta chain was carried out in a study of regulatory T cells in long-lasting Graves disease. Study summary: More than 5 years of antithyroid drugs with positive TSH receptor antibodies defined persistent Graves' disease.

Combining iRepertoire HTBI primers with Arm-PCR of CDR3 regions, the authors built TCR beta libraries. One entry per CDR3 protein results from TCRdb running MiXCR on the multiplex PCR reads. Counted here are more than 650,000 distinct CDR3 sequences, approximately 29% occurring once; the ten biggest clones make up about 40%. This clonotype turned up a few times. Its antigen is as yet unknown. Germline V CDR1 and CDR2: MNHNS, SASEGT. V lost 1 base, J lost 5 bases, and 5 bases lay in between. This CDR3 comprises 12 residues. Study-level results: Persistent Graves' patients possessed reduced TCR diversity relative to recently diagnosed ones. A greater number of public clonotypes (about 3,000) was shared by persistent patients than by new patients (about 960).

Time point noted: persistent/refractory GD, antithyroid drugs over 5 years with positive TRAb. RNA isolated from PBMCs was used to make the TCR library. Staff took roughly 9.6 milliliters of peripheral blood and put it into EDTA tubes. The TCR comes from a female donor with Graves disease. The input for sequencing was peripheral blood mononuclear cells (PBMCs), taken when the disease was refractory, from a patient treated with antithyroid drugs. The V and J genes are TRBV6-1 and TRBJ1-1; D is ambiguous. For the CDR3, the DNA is TGTGCCAGCAGTGAAGTATGGACTGAAGCTTTCTTT. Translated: CASSEVWTEAFF.